This T cell receptor (beta chain) stems from a study of blood T cell repertoires in COVID-19. Here immunoSEQ multiplex PCR was the method, and the copy in TCRdb shows in-frame clones only, minus some. The table lists 350,000 to 550,000 clones, 87% of them singletons, with about 2.1% in the top ten. The CDR3 is made up of 13 amino acids. CDR1 is MDHEN, CDR2 SYDVKM, per germline. The ends were cut back, 2 bases at V and 8 bases at J, with 12 bases in the middle. The clonotype was recovered from a young woman with acute COVID-19. The chain is built from TRBV28 and TRBJ1-2, with D perhaps matching TRBD1 (6 bases). Material: PBMCs or T cells enriched from blood (not recorded which). This CDR3 is CASSLLGAWGYTF. The CDR3 DNA follows: TGTGCCAGCAGTTTACTGGGGGCGTGGGGCTACACCTTC.